The 27 T cell receptor beta chains listed next were all sequenced from one sample in a study of long-term antiretroviral therapy in people with HIV. It was version v3.0 of the immunoSEQ assay that was run at survey level. Some clones are missing from TCRdb's copy, which holds only in-frame ones; the method was immunoSEQ multiplex PCR. The sample yields around 20,000 clones, 70% to 90% seen once. The specimen was unsorted PBMCs, collected 0.6 years after starting antiretroviral therapy. Source of these receptors: a woman aged 18-29 years with HIV.

In this sample, this clone is medium-sized. Here the CDR3 DNA reads TGTGCCAGCATCGGGACAGATCGGGAGACCCAGTACTTC. Amino acids: CASIGTDRETQYF. The chain is built from TRBV2 and TRBJ2-5; TRBD1 matches 7 bases. Germline-derived CDR1 and CDR2 are SNHLY and FYNNEI. The trim removed 7 bases at V and 5 bases at J, leaving 7 bases unmatched. The CDR3 extends over 13 amino acids.

V is TRBV7-2 and J is TRBJ2-7, with D uncertain. The CDR3 has 14 amino acids. CDR1 and CDR2 from the germline V gene are SGHTA and FQGNSA. The V gene lost 1 base and the J gene lost 0 bases, with 7 bases spanning the gap. The CDR3 DNA reads as TGTGCCAGCAGCTTAGAGATATACTCCTACGAGCAGTACTTC. It translates to CASSLEIYSYEQYF.

This chain joins TRBV7-9 and TRBJ1-2; D gene ambiguous. The CDR3 has 15 residues. Germline V lookup: CDR1 SEHNR, CDR2 FQNEAQ (reference sequence). V lost 1 base and J 4 bases, leaving 13 bases between the germline ends. CDR3 in amino acids: CASSLGPPLPYGYTF. The CDR3 nucleotides read TGTGCCAGCAGCTTAGGGCCCCCGCTCCCCTATGGCTACACCTTC. The whole variable domain, remainder taken from reference TRBV7-9 and TRBJ1-2, is DTGVSQNPRHKITKRGQNVTFRCDPISEHNRLYWYRQTLGQGPEFLTYFQNEAQLEKSRLLSDRFSAERPKGSFSTLEIQRTEQGDSAMYLCASSLGPPLPYGYTFGSGTRLTVV.

This rearrangement joins TRBV9 to TRBJ2-2, with a tentative D call TRBD2 (5 bases). The CDR3 runs to 15 residues. The germline V gene encodes CDR1 SGDLS and CDR2 YYNGEE. V lost 4 bases to trimming and J lost 5 bases, with 15 bases between them. DNA of the CDR3: TGTGCCAGCAGCCTCAGCCGGCCGGGGACCGGGGAGCTGTTTTTT. Amino acids: CASSLSRPGTGELFF.

The V gene is TRBV7-9, the J gene TRBJ2-2; D not certain. The germline gives CDR1 SEHNR, CDR2 FQNEAQ (reference sequence). There are 11 residues in the CDR3. The V end lost 6 bases, the J end lost 8 bases, and 7 bases lay between the germline ends. For the CDR3, the DNA is TGTGCCAGCAGAGAAGTGGGGGAGCTGTTTTTT. Translation: CASREVGELFF.

This clone was observed once. The rearrangement joins TRBV11-2 to TRBJ2-1, with 9 positions matching TRBD2. Germline loops: CDR1 SGHAT, CDR2 FQNNGV. This CDR3 is 15 amino acids long. V lost 6 bases and J lost 7; bases outside the gene matches: 10. In nucleotides, the CDR3 is TGTGCCAGCAGTATAGCGGGAGAACTTAGAAATGAGCAGTTCTTC. Residues: CASSIAGELRNEQFF.

V usage is TRBV4-3 and J usage is TRBJ2-7, with 7 bases fitting TRBD2. With 1 base clipped from V and 0 bases from J, the junction kept 12 bases outside the gene matches. The CDR3 is 18 residues long. The V gene's germline CDR1 is LGHNA and CDR2 YSLEER. In DNA form, the CDR3 reads TGCGCCAGCAGCCAAGGCCTAAGGGAGGGCAAAAGCTCCTACGAGCAGTACTTC. Encoded protein: CASSQGLREGKSSYEQYF.

The chain employs TRBV19 and TRBJ1-2; 9 nucleotides line up with TRBD1. The CDR3 runs 17 residues. Per the germline V gene, CDR1 is LNHDA and CDR2 is SQIVND (reference sequence). Trimming cost V 3 bases and J 4 bases; bases outside gene matches: 12. The CDR3 region is CASSIEGTGSLGYGYTF. CDR3 DNA: TGTGCCAGTAGTATCGAGGGGACAGGGTCGTTGGGCTATGGCTACACCTTC.

CDR3 DNA sequence: TGTGCCAGCAGCTACAGCGGGGCGGTTGAGCAGTTCTTC. Translated: CASSYSGAVEQFF. The chain carries TRBV27 and TRBJ2-1, with 7 bases matching TRBD2. This CDR3 region has 13 residues. Germline V gives CDR1 MNHEY, CDR2 SMNVEV (reference sequence). V was clipped by 6 bases and J by 9 bases; unmatched bases: 8.

This sequence joins TRBV19 and TRBJ2-6; possibly TRBD2 for D (5 bases). V lost 0 bases and J 2 bases, leaving 11 bases between the germline ends. This CDR3 contains 17 residues. Germline CDR1 reads LNHDA; CDR2 reads SQIVND (reference sequence). The CDR3 region has the DNA TGTGCCAGTAGTATAGACCCTTGGAGGACTGGGGCCAACGTCCTGACTTTC. Translating gives CASSIDPWRTGANVLTF.

The J gene is TRBJ2-2, the V gene TRBV25-1, with no clear D. CDR1 MGHDK and CDR2 SYGVNS come from the germline V gene. The ends were cut back, 3 bases at V and 7 bases at J, with 12 bases in the middle. This CDR3 has 14 amino acids. CDR3 nucleotides: TGTGCCAGCAGTGACCGGGCATTTGACGGGGAGCTGTTTTTT. Its translation: CASSDRAFDGELFF.

The chain carries TRBV12-5 and TRBJ1-1; no clear D. Trimming stripped 1 base from V and 2 bases from J, with 5 bases between. This CDR3 has 13 residues. Looked up from germline, CDR1 is LGHNT and CDR2 is FRNRAP. This CDR3 reads CASGLEINTEAFF. The CDR3 DNA follows: TGTGCTAGTGGTTTGGAGATCAACACTGAAGCTTTCTTT.

A note on this clone: It may be a read error: a sequence one base away is much more abundant. Other DNA sequences in this specimen translate into the identical CDR3. The V and J genes are TRBV7-9 and TRBJ2-3; no clear D gene. V lost 6 bases to trimming and J lost 4 bases, with 8 bases between them. This CDR3 has 12 amino acids. The germline V gene encodes CDR1 SEHNR and CDR2 FQNEAQ (reference sequence). CDR3 nucleotide sequence: TGTGCCAGCAGTCCGCCCCCAGATACGCAGTATTTT. Amino acid sequence: CASSPPPDTQYF.

The count of this clone is one. This chain uses TRBV7-8 with TRBJ2-4, with no clear D. CDR1 SGHVS and CDR2 FQNEAQ come from the germline V gene. Between the trimmed V and J ends, which lost 9 bases and 3 bases, there was a span of 9 bases. CDR3 length: 12 residues. CDR3 nucleotide sequence: TGTGCCAGTGGTTTAAGCAAAAACATTCAGTACTTC. This sequence encodes CASGLSKNIQYF.

V is TRBV27 and J is TRBJ1-1; perhaps TRBD1 as D (5 bases). This CDR3 contains 14 residues. The V end lost 2 bases, the J end lost 4 bases, and 11 bases lay between the germline ends. Germline V gene sequence: CDR1 MNHEY, CDR2 SMNVEV (reference sequence). The CDR3: CASSLLQEGTEAFF. The DNA for the CDR3 is TGTGCCAGCAGTTTACTACAGGAGGGCACTGAAGCTTTCTTT.

The chain couples TRBV11-2 to TRBJ2-2; D could derive from TRBD1 or TRBD2 (5 bases each). From germline, CDR1 is SGHAT and CDR2 FQNNGV. The CDR3 is 16 amino acids. V lost 5 bases and J 1 base, leaving 14 bases between the germline ends. DNA of the CDR3: TGTGCCAGCAGCCTCAGAGGGCAGGGGAACACCGGGGAGCTGTTTTTT. It is translated as CASSLRGQGNTGELFF.

This clone came up once. The CDR3 nucleotides read TGCGCCAGCAGCCAGGGGGGGGGCGAGGAGACCCAGTACTTC. Its translation: CASSQGGGEETQYF. This rearrangement joins TRBV5-1 to TRBJ2-5; D is perhaps TRBD1 or TRBD2 (7 bases each). Germline lookup yields CDR1 SGHRS and CDR2 YFSETQ. V was shortened by 4 bases and J by 5 bases, with 15 bases between the two germline ends. This CDR3 spans 14 amino acids.

This clone has only one observation. The rearrangement joins TRBV11-2 to TRBJ1-2; TRBD1 aligns across 7 bases. This CDR3 is 14 amino acids long. After removal of 5 bases from V and 4 bases from J, the junction contained 7 bases not matched to a gene. Germline CDR1 and CDR2: SGHAT and FQNNGV. The CDR3 nucleotides read TGTGCCAGCAGCCAGGGGGTGCTGAGCTATGGCTACACCTTC. Protein product: CASSQGVLSYGYTF.

CDR3 region: CASSSGTAGKNEQFF. Written as DNA, the CDR3 is TGTGCCAGCAGTTCCGGGACAGCAGGGAAGAATGAGCAGTTCTTC. This sequence joins TRBV6-1 and TRBJ2-1, with 7 bases matching TRBD1. CDR1 is MNHNS, CDR2 SASEGT, per germline. The CDR3 totals 15 residues. V lost 5 bases and J lost 7; bases outside the gene matches: 11.

The chain couples TRBV7-6 to TRBJ1-5; a weak D match, TRBD1 (5 bases). CDR1 is SGHVS and CDR2 is FNYEAQ in the germline V gene. This CDR3 has 15 amino acids. The V gene lost 3 bases and the J gene lost 6 bases, with 15 bases spanning the gap. The CDR3 reads CASSFFDSPTQPQHF. As DNA, the CDR3 is TGTGCCAGCAGCTTCTTTGACAGTCCGACTCAGCCCCAGCATTTT.

This clone was seen once. The J gene is TRBJ2-1, the V gene TRBV27; D is ambiguous. Trimming left V 2 bases short and J 7 bases short, with 12 bases between. Per germline, CDR1 MNHEY and CDR2 SMNVEV (reference sequence). The CDR3 is 14 residues long. CDR3 region: CASSLRQDGNEQFF. CDR3 DNA sequence: TGTGCCAGCAGTTTAAGGCAGGATGGGAATGAGCAGTTCTTC.

The chain combines TRBV7-2 with TRBJ2-3, with 8 bases fitting TRBD2. The ends lost 5 bases at V and 8 bases at J; junction bases unmatched: 15. The CDR3 contains 16 residues. Germline CDR1 and CDR2: SGHTA and FQGNSA. Here the CDR3 reads CASSGSSGPPEGTQYF. As DNA, the CDR3 is TGTGCCAGCAGCGGTTCTAGCGGGCCCCCTGAGGGTACGCAGTATTTT.

This chain links TRBV7-9 with TRBJ2-1; D remains unclear. V lost 3 bases to trimming and J lost 0 bases, with 9 bases between them. The CDR3 consists of 15 residues. Germline V gives CDR1 SEHNR, CDR2 FQNEAQ (reference sequence). The CDR3 reads CASSFGPSSYNEQFF. In nucleotides, the CDR3 is TGTGCCAGCAGCTTCGGTCCGAGCTCCTACAATGAGCAGTTCTTC.

CDR3 sequence (DNA): TGTGCCAGCAGTTTAGCCCGGTTTAATGAAAAACTGTTTTTT. This translates into CASSLARFNEKLFF. This rearrangement joins TRBV28 to TRBJ1-4; D unclear. The CDR3 consists of 14 residues. Trimming stripped 2 bases from V and 4 bases from J, with 8 bases between. Germline CDR1 reads MDHEN; CDR2 reads SYDVKM.

This chain joins TRBV19 and TRBJ2-7; 8 positions agree with TRBD1. Germline V lookup: CDR1 LNHDA, CDR2 SQIVND (reference sequence). V lost 0 bases, J lost 4 bases, and 5 bases stayed unmatched. CDR3 length equals 15 residues. The DNA for the CDR3 is TGTGCCAGTAGTATAGAGGCCGGGACAGGTTACGAGCAGTACTTC. It specifies CASSIEAGTGYEQYF.

V usage is TRBV4-1 and J usage is TRBJ2-3; no clear D gene. The germline CDR1 and CDR2 sequences are MGHRA and YSYEKL. The CDR3 runs to 13 residues. V was clipped by 3 bases and J by 4 bases, with 8 bases between them. The CDR3 sequence is CASSQGFSDTQYF. The CDR3 nucleotides are TGCGCCAGCAGCCAGGGCTTCTCAGATACGCAGTATTTT.

V is TRBV6-5 and J is TRBJ1-5; D gene unclear. Germline V lookup: CDR1 MNHEY, CDR2 SVGAGI. Trimming removed 0 bases from V and 6 bases from J, with 6 bases in between. This CDR3 region has 13 residues. CDR3 amino acids: CASSYSDGQPQHF. The CDR3 bases are TGTGCCAGCAGTTACTCGGACGGTCAGCCCCAGCATTTT.